One and the same sample provided the 26 T cell receptor beta chains below, sequenced in a study of blood T cell repertoires in COVID-19. Measured with immunoSEQ multiplex PCR; TCRdb has only the in-frame clones, and not every one. The sample lists about 120,000 clones, more than 80% occurring once. Material: peripheral blood. The receptors originated from a man in his 70s with active or convalescent COVID-19.

This sequence joins TRBV19 and TRBJ2-1; the match to TRBD1 covers 10 bases. This CDR3 spans 14 amino acids. The V gene's germline CDR1 is LNHDA and CDR2 SQIVND (reference sequence). After removal of 8 bases from V and 5 bases from J, the junction contained 6 bases not matched to a gene. CDR3 in amino acids: CASPRDRGNNEQFF. CDR3 nucleotide sequence: TGTGCCAGTCCCCGGGACAGGGGCAACAATGAGCAGTTCTTC.

This clone showed up just a few times. The chain carries TRBV7-9 and TRBJ2-5; 7 positions match TRBD2. CDR3 length: 14 amino acids. Germline V CDR1 and CDR2: SEHNR, FQNEAQ (reference sequence). J lost 3 bases, V lost 5 bases, and 6 bases had no gene match. CDR3 in amino acids: CASSPLAEKETQYF. The DNA for the CDR3 is TGTGCCAGCAGCCCTCTAGCGGAGAAAGAGACCCAGTACTTC.

The V and J genes are TRBV12-3 or TRBV12-4 and TRBJ1-2; D is unresolved. Trimming cost V 7 bases and J 7 bases, with 13 bases left between them. The CDR3 length is 12 residues. The CDR3 loop is CASTQRGFGYTF. In nucleotides, the CDR3 is TGTGCCAGCACCCAACGAGGGTTTGGCTACACCTTC.

This sequence joins TRBV7-9 and TRBJ2-5; 10 nucleotides agree with TRBD1. This CDR3 is built from 14 residues. After removal of 5 bases from V and 2 bases from J, the junction contained 2 bases not matched to a gene. Germline lookup yields CDR1 SEHNR and CDR2 FQNEAQ (reference sequence). The CDR3 reads CASSTGQGQETQYF. The CDR3 coding sequence is TGTGCCAGCAGCACGGGACAGGGGCAAGAGACCCAGTACTTC.

This clone was observed a single time. The chain joins TRBV2 to TRBJ2-4; maybe TRBD2 (6 bases). With 7 bases removed from V and 4 bases from J, the gap between germline ends came to 20 bases. The CDR3 spans 16 residues. Germline V gives CDR1 SNHLY, CDR2 FYNNEI. CDR3 coding DNA: TGTGCCAGCATCGGGTTCCGGGGCGGGGAAAAAAACATTCAGTACTTC. Its protein is CASIGFRGGEKNIQYF. The whole variable domain, filled in from reference TRBV2 and TRBJ2-4, reads EPEVTQTPSHQVTQMGQEVILRCVPISNHLYFYWYRQILGQKVEFLVSFYNNEISEKSEIFDDQFSVERPDGSNFTLKIRSTKLEDSAMYFCASIGFRGGEKNIQYFGAGTRLSVL.

This chain connects TRBV27 to TRBJ1-1; 8 nucleotides align to TRBD1. Looked up from germline, CDR1 is MNHEY and CDR2 is SMNVEV (reference sequence). V gave up 5 bases and J gave up 4 bases; unmatched junction bases: 3. The CDR3 runs to 13 residues. The CDR3 sequence is CASSRQGITEAFF. In DNA form, the CDR3 reads TGTGCCAGCAGTCGACAGGGGATCACTGAAGCTTTCTTT.

The chain recombines TRBV18 with TRBJ1-1, with 8 bases matching TRBD1. Germline V gives CDR1 KGHSH, CDR2 LQKENI. Trimming at V came to 6 bases and at J to 1 base, leaving 13 bases not matched to a gene. This CDR3 has 17 residues. DNA for the CDR3: TGTGCCAGCTCTCCTCGGACAGGGAGCCTTGCGAACACTGAAGCTTTCTTT. It translates to CASSPRTGSLANTEAFF.

Turning to this clone: The junction does not match germline at one end; this may be a read error. The chain links TRBV6-5 to TRBJ2-7, with a weak D call TRBD1 (6 bases). Germline V gives CDR1 MNHEY, CDR2 SVGAGI. The CDR3 spans 13 residues. The CDR3 DNA is TGTGCCAGCAGTTACAATCTTCAGGGGCCATTGGACTTC. Translation gives CASSYNLQGPLDF.

The rearrangement links TRBV5-6 to TRBJ2-1; D possibly corresponds to TRBD1 (6 bases). This CDR3 spans 17 amino acids. Trimming cost V 4 bases and J 0 bases, with 17 bases left between them. CDR1 and CDR2 from the germline V gene are SGHDT and YYEEEE. DNA for the CDR3: TGTGCCAGCAGCGTTCCCCAGGGGAGAAGCTCCTACAATGAGCAGTTCTTC. Amino acid sequence: CASSVPQGRSSYNEQFF.

The chain is built from TRBV30 and TRBJ1-1, with 7 bases matching TRBD1. CDR1 and CDR2 (germline): GTSNPN, SVGIG (reference sequence). V was pared by 7 bases and J by 9 bases, with 8 bases of the junction left unmatched. CDR3 length: 11 residues. CDR3 protein: CASREDRKAFF. The CDR3 nucleotides are TGTGCCTCCCGCGAGGACAGGAAAGCTTTCTTT.

Only one count was recorded for this clone. J is TRBJ2-2 and V is TRBV7-2, with D perhaps matching TRBD1 (5 bases). This CDR3 is built from 14 residues. V was cut by 3 bases and J by 6 bases, with 11 bases left in between. Germline CDR1 and CDR2: SGHTA and FQGNSA. CDR3 nucleotides: TGTGCCAGCAGCTTGGGGCCCGAACCCGGGGAGCTGTTTTTT. It codes for CASSLGPEPGELFF.

The chain uses TRBV10-2 and TRBJ1-4; 9 positions agree with TRBD1. V trimming: 7 bases; J trimming: 2 bases; junction bases outside the gene matches: 8. This CDR3 spans 16 amino acids. Germline loops: CDR1 WSHSY, CDR2 SAAADI. The CDR3 sequence is CASTPGQGATNEKLFF. The DNA for the CDR3 is TGCGCCAGCACTCCGGGACAGGGTGCGACTAATGAAAAACTGTTTTTT.

This sequence joins TRBV7-9 and TRBJ1-5; D is perhaps TRBD1 (5 bases). In germline, CDR1 is SEHNR, CDR2 FQNEAQ (reference sequence). The CDR3 is 13 amino acids. Trimming cost V 5 bases and J 1 base, with 6 bases left between them. The CDR3 region is CASSRQSNQPQHF. DNA of the CDR3: TGTGCCAGCAGCCGACAGAGCAATCAGCCCCAGCATTTT.

This clone is a singleton in its sample. V gene TRBV2 combines with J gene TRBJ1-6, with D perhaps matching TRBD1 (5 bases). Germline-derived CDR1 and CDR2 are SNHLY and FYNNEI. The germline V and J ends were trimmed by 7 bases and 6 bases, with 22 bases remaining between them. This CDR3 is built from 17 residues. In nucleotides, the CDR3 is TGTGCCAGCACCAACCCATTGACAGTTGGCTTTAATTCACCCCTCCACTTT. Its protein is CASTNPLTVGFNSPLHF. Full variable domain (outside the CDR3, taken from reference TRBV2 and TRBJ1-6): EPEVTQTPSHQVTQMGQEVILRCVPISNHLYFYWYRQILGQKVEFLVSFYNNEISEKSEIFDDQFSVERPDGSNFTLKIRSTKLEDSAMYFCASTNPLTVGFNSPLHFGNGTRLTVT.

The V gene is TRBV11-2, the J gene TRBJ2-1; TRBD2 matches 10 bases. Germline CDR1 SGHAT, CDR2 FQNNGV. This CDR3 spans 16 amino acids. With V trimmed by 1 base and J by 7 bases, 7 bases remained unmatched. CDR3 protein: CASSLGRGLAENEQFF. DNA of the CDR3: TGTGCCAGCAGCTTAGGCAGAGGACTAGCGGAAAATGAGCAGTTCTTC.

J is TRBJ1-6 and V is TRBV6-5, with 10 bases identical to TRBD1. The CDR3 length is 16 residues. Germline values: CDR1 MNHEY, CDR2 SVGAGI. V trimming: 0 bases; J trimming: 5 bases; junction bases outside the gene matches: 1. The CDR3 spells CASSYSTGGDNSPLHF. The CDR3 DNA reads as TGTGCCAGCAGTTACTCGACAGGGGGCGATAATTCACCCCTCCACTTT.

Only one count was recorded for this clone. This sequence joins TRBV4-2 and TRBJ2-3; 9 bases map to TRBD2. V lost 0 bases, J lost 2 bases, and 6 bases stayed unmatched. Germline loops: CDR1 LGHNA, CDR2 YNFKEQ. The CDR3 extends over 17 amino acids. CDR3 loop: CASSQDRLAGNTDTQYF. The DNA of the CDR3 is TGTGCCAGCAGCCAAGATCGGCTAGCGGGGAACACAGATACGCAGTATTTT.

The chain employs TRBV6-1 and TRBJ1-6, with 10 bases that match TRBD1. CDR1 is MNHNS, CDR2 SASEGT, per germline. J gave up 9 bases and V 3 bases, and 2 bases lay outside the gene matches. CDR3 length: 14 amino acids. The CDR3 DNA sequence: TGTGCCAGCAGTGAGCGGGACAGGGGTTCACCCCTCCACTTT. It translates to CASSERDRGSPLHF.

The genes are TRBV9 and TRBJ2-7; TRBD2 aligns across 7 bases. This CDR3 has 15 residues. Germline trimming cut 5 bases from V and 3 bases from J; bases unmatched to any gene: 11. CDR1 and CDR2 from the germline V gene are SGDLS and YYNGEE. CDR3 residues: CASSEGSAGLYEQYF. The CDR3 DNA is TGTGCCAGCAGTGAGGGGTCAGCGGGACTCTACGAGCAGTACTTC.

The V call is TRBV29-1, the J call TRBJ1-5; weak D call: TRBD1 (5 bases). CDR1 and CDR2 (germline): SQVTM, ANQGSEA. This CDR3 comprises 14 residues. V shed 7 bases and J shed 6 bases, with 19 bases lying between them. The DNA for the CDR3 is TGCAGCGCTGCCGGGACTACTGAAGGTCAGCCCCAGCATTTT. Its translation: CSAAGTTEGQPQHF.

V and J are TRBV11-3 and TRBJ2-5; D may be TRBD2 (6 bases). Trimming took 4 bases from V and 5 from J, leaving 11 bases between them. Germline V gives CDR1 SGHNT, CDR2 YENEEA. The CDR3 is 13 residues long. In DNA, the CDR3 is TGTGCCAGCAGCTCGGGACTGGGGGAGACCCAGTACTTC. The encoded protein is CASSSGLGETQYF.

The chain carries TRBV27 and TRBJ2-4; tentative D call: TRBD2 (5 bases). Trimming stripped 0 bases from V and 1 base from J, with 10 bases between. Looked up from germline, CDR1 is MNHEY and CDR2 is SMNVEV (reference sequence). The CDR3 totals 16 residues. As DNA, the CDR3 is TGTGCCAGCAGTTTATCCGGGGTAAGCGCCAAAAACATTCAGTACTTC. This translates into CASSLSGVSAKNIQYF.

This sequence joins TRBV20-1 and TRBJ2-7; D uncertain. The CDR3 covers 11 residues. The germline gives CDR1 DFQATT, CDR2 SNEGSKA (reference sequence). Trimming took off 6 bases at V and 3 bases at J, with 9 bases between the two ends. This CDR3 reads CSAYRGYEQYF. As DNA, the CDR3 is TGCAGTGCATATAGAGGCTACGAGCAGTACTTC.

The chain links TRBV5-4 to TRBJ2-2; the match to TRBD2 covers 7 bases. CDR3 length: 16 amino acids. Trimming cost V 0 bases and J 1 base; bases outside gene matches: 3. CDR1 and CDR2 (germline): SGHNT, YYREEE (reference sequence). CDR3 sequence (DNA): TGTGCCAGCAGCTTGGCCGGGACTATGAACACCGGGGAGCTGTTTTTT. It specifies CASSLAGTMNTGELFF.

Points on this clone: At the DNA level, this CDR3 is encoded by other sequences in the same sample as well. The V and J genes are TRBV11-1 and TRBJ1-2; tentatively, D is TRBD1 (6 bases). The CDR3 consists of 14 residues. The V end was cut by 0 bases, the J end by 2 bases, with 7 bases between. Per germline, CDR1 SGHAT and CDR2 FQDESV (reference sequence). The CDR3: CASSLARGNYGYTF. CDR3 in DNA: TGTGCCAGCAGCTTAGCCAGGGGAAACTATGGCTACACCTTC.

The chain links TRBV5-1 to TRBJ2-1; D call uncertain. Trimming took off 0 bases at V and 5 bases at J, with 9 bases between the two ends. CDR3 size: 14 residues. Germline-derived CDR1 and CDR2 are SGHRS and YFSETQ. CDR3 DNA: TGCGCCAGCAGCTTGGGTGACACAAACAATGAGCAGTTCTTC. Translation gives CASSLGDTNNEQFF.